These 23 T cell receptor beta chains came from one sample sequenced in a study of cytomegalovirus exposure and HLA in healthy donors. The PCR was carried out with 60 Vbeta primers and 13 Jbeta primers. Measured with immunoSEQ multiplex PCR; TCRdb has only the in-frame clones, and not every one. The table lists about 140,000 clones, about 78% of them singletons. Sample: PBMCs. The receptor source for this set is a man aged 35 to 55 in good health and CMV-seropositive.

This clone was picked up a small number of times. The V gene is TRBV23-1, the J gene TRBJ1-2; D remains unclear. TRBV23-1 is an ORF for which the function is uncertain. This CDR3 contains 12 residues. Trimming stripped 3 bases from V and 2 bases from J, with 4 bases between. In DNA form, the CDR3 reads TGCGCCAGCAGTCACAAAAACTATGGCTACACCTTC. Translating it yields CASSHKNYGYTF.

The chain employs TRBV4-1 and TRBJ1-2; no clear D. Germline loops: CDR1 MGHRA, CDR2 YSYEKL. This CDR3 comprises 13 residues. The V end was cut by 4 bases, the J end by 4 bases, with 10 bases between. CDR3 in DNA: TGCGCCAGCAGCCCCGGGGAAACCTATGGCTACACCTTC. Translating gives CASSPGETYGYTF.

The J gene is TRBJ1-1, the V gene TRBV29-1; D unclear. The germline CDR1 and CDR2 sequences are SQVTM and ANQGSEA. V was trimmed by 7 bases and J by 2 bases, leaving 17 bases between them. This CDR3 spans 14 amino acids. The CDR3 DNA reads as TGCAGCGACCTCGTAAGCGGGGAAAACACTGAAGCTTTCTTT. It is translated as CSDLVSGENTEAFF.

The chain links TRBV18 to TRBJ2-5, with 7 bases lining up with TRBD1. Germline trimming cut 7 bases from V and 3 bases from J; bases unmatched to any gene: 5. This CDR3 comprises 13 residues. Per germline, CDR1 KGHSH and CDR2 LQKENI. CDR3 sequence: CASCGQGEETQYF. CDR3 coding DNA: TGTGCCAGCTGCGGGCAGGGGGAAGAGACCCAGTACTTC.

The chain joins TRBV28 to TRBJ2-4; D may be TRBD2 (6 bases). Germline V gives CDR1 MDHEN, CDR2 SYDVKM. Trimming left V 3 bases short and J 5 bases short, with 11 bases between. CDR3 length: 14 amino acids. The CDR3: CASSFQGLENIQYF. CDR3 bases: TGTGCCAGCAGTTTTCAGGGACTCGAAAACATTCAGTACTTC.

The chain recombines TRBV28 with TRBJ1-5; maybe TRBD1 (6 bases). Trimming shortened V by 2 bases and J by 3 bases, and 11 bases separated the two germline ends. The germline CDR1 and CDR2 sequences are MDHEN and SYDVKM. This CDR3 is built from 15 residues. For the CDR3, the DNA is TGTGCCAGCAGTTTAGCAGGGGCTTTCAATCAGCCCCAGCATTTT. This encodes CASSLAGAFNQPQHF.

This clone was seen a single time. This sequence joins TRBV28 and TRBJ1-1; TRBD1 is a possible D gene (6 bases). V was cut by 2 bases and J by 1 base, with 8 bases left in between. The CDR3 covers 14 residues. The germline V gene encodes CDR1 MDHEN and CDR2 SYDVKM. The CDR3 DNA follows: TGTGCCAGCAGTTTAACCAGGGGGAACACTGAAGCTTTCTTT. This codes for CASSLTRGNTEAFF.

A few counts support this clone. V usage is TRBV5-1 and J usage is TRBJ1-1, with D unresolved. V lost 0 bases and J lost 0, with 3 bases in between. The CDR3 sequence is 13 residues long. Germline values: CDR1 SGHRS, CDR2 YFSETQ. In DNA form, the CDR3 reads TGCGCCAGCAGCTTGGTCGTGAACACTGAAGCTTTCTTT. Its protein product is CASSLVVNTEAFF. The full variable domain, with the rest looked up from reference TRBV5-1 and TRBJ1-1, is KAGVTQTPRYLIKTRGQQVTLSCSPISGHRSVSWYQQTPGQGLQFLFEYFSETQRNKGNFPGRFSGRQFSNSRSEMNVSTLELGDSALYLCASSLVVNTEAFFGQGTRLTVV.

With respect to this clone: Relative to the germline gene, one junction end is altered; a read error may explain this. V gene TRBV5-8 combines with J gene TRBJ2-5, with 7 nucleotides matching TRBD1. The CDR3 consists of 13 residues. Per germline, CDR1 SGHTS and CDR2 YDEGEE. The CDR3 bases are TGCGCTCATTACAGGGGACCCCAAGAGACCCAGTACTTC. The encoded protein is CAHYRGPQETQYF.

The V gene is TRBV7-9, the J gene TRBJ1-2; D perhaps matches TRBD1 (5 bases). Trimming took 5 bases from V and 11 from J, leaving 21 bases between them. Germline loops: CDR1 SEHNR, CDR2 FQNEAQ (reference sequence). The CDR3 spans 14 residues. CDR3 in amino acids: CASSAQDGAVSYTF. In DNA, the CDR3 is TGTGCCAGCAGCGCCCAGGATGGGGCAGTAAGTTACACCTTC.

CDR3 sequence: CASNGQGDAGELFF. The CDR3, as DNA: TGCGCCAGCAACGGACAGGGGGATGCCGGGGAGCTGTTTTTT. This rearrangement joins TRBV10-2 to TRBJ2-2; TRBD1 aligns across 10 bases. Germline V CDR1 and CDR2: WSHSY, SAAADI. J lost 6 bases, V lost 7 bases, and 5 bases had no gene match. The CDR3 is 14 residues long.

CDR3 coding DNA: TGTGCCAGCAGTCCACGCGGGCGGGAGGGTGAGACCCAGTACTTC. Encoded protein: CASSPRGREGETQYF. The rearrangement uses TRBV27 and TRBJ2-5; 9 nucleotides agree with TRBD2. V was clipped by 5 bases and J by 5 bases; unmatched bases: 9. The CDR3 has 15 amino acids. Germline CDR1 is MNHEY and CDR2 is SMNVEV (reference sequence).

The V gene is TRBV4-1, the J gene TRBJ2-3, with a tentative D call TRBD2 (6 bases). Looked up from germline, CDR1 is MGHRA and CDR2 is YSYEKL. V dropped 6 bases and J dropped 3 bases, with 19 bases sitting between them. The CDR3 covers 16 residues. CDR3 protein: CASSLRAGSTTDTQYF. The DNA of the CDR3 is TGCGCCAGCAGTCTACGGGCGGGATCAACGACAGATACGCAGTATTTT.

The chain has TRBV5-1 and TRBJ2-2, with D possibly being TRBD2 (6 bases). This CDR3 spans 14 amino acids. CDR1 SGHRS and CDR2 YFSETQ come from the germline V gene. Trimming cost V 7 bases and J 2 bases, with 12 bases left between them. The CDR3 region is CASRKGLNTGELFF. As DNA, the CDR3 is TGCGCCAGCCGAAAGGGACTCAACACCGGGGAGCTGTTTTTT.

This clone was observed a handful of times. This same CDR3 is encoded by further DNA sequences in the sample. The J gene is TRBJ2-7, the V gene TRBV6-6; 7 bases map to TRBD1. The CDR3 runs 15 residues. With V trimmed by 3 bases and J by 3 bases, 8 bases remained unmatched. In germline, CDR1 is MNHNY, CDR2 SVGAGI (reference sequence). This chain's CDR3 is CASSYTQTGSYEQYF. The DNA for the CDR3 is TGTGCCAGCAGTTATACACAGACAGGGAGCTACGAGCAGTACTTC.

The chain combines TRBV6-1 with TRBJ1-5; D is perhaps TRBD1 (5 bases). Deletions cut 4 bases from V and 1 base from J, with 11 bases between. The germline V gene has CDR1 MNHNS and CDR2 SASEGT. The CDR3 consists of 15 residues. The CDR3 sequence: CASSGQTGSNQPQHF. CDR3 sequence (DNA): TGTGCCAGCAGTGGGCAAACAGGCAGCAATCAGCCCCAGCATTTT.

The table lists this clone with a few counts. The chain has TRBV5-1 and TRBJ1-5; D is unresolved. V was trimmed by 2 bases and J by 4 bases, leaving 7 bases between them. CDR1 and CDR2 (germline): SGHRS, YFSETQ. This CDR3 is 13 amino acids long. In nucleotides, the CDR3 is TGCGCCAGCAGCTTTGGCAGGAATCAGCCCCAGCATTTT. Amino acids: CASSFGRNQPQHF.

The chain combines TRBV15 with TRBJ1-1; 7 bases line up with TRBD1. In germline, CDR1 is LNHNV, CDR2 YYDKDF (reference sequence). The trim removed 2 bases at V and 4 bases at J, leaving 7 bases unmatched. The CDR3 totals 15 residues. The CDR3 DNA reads TGTGCCACCAGCAGACCTCGACAGGGACTCACTGAAGCTTTCTTT. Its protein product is CATSRPRQGLTEAFF.

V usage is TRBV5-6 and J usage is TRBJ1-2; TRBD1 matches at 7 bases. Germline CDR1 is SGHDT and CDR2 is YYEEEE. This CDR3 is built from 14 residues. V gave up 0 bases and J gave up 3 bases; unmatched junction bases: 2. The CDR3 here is CASSLGQGDYGYTF. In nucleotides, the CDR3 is TGTGCCAGCAGCTTGGGACAGGGCGACTATGGCTACACCTTC.

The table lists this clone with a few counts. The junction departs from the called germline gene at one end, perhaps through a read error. The CDR3: CASNQDTDTEAFF. The CDR3 bases are TGTGCCAGCAACCAAGATACAGACACTGAAGCTTTCTTT. The V and J genes are TRBV4-2 and TRBJ1-1; D not resolved. The CDR3 has 13 residues. Germline loops: CDR1 LGHNA, CDR2 YNFKEQ.

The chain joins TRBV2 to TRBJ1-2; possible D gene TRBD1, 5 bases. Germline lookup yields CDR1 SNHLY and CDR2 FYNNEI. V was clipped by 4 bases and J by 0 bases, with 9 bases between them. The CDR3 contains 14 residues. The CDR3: CASSVTGANYGYTF. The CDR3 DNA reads TGTGCCAGCAGTGTTACAGGAGCTAACTATGGCTACACCTTC.

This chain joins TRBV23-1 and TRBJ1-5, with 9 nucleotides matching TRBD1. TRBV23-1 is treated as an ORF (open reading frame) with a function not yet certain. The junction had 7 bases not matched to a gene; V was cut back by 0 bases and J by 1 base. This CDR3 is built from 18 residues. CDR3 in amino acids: CASSQSIPGTGSNQPQHF. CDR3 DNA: TGCGCCAGCAGTCAATCTATTCCCGGGACAGGGAGCAATCAGCCCCAGCATTTT.

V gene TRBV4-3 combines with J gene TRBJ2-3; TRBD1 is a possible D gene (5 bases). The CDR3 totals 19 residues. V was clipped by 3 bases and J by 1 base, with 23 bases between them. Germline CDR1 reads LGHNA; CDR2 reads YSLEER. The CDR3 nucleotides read TGCGCCAGCAGCCAGAAAGGGGTAGGGTACGGCGCGGGCACAGATACGCAGTATTTT. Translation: CASSQKGVGYGAGTDTQYF.